This TCR beta chain was captured in a study of PD-1 blockade in classical Hodgkin lymphoma. Study as a whole: Patients in the cohort were put on intravenous nivolumab, 3 mg/kg every 2 weeks. Study outcomes and limitations: Before treatment, complete responders showed about the same diversity as newly diagnosed patients. Relapsed/refractory patients reportedly had the lowest baseline TCR diversity, below newly diagnosed patients, who were below healthy donors.

Produced via immunoSEQ multiplex PCR; TCRdb's table is partial and in-frame only. The sample gives roughly 50,000 clones, roughly 90% of which show up once; approximately 13% is in the top ten. As regards this clone: The target antigen is unknown. Other DNA sequences from this sample encode an identical CDR3 as well.

Time point described: cycle 4 day 1 (C4D1), after 6 weeks of nivolumab. Every patient experienced relapse after autologous stem cell transplantation, and brentuximab vedotin exposure varied. V trimming: 6 bases; J trimming: 1 base; junction bases outside the gene matches: 10. The germline CDR1 and CDR2 sequences are KGHSH and LQKENI. CDR3 length equals 16 residues. This rearrangement joins TRBV18 to TRBJ1-1; the match to TRBD1 covers 8 bases. Here the sequenced sample was peripheral blood mononuclear cells (PBMCs), taken before the fourth cycle of nivolumab. This receptor was identified in a human donor with classical Hodgkin lymphoma. In DNA form, the CDR3 reads TGTGCCAGCTCGCTCACGGGGACAGGAGAGAACACTGAAGCTTTCTTT. Its translation: CASSLTGTGENTEAFF.